This T cell receptor beta chain was obtained from a study of T cell changes during pregnancy in multiple sclerosis. This CDR3 comprises 15 residues. V was trimmed by 0 bases and J by 0 bases, leaving 8 bases between them. Repertoires were generated with immunoSEQ multiplex PCR, while TCRdb's copy carries only in-frame clones and drops some. This sample has around 75,000 clones, with roughly 90% found just once. The sample in question was CD4+ T cells from peripheral blood mononuclear cells, obtained in the third trimester of pregnancy. This clonotype was obtained from a female donor in good health, enrolled as a control in a pregnancy study. The chain is built from TRBV23-1 and TRBJ1-1; no firm D call. TRBV23-1 is annotated as an ORF whose role is uncertain. DNA for the CDR3: TGCGCCAGCAGTCAATCGTCCCCCATGAACACTGAAGCTTTCTTT. This sequence encodes CASSQSSPMNTEAFF.